Described below is a single TCR beta chain sequence and its context. Blood and skin TCR RNA was reverse transcribed with alpha and beta constant primers. Amplification of ligated cDNA took four PCR rounds with SP2 and nested alpha and beta constant primers. TCRdb called the 5' RACE reads again in MiXCR, with one record for every CDR3 protein. The sample carries approximately 24,000 distinct CDR3 sequences, roughly 23% recorded once. The sample belongs to a study of naive and memory T cell subsets. Germline trimming cut 6 bases from V and 2 bases from J; bases unmatched to any gene: 5. CDR1 is SQVTM and CDR2 is ANQGSEA in the germline V gene. There are 13 residues in the CDR3. Whole blood, 2.5 ml, came from adult healthy volunteers.

This chain joins TRBV29-1 and TRBJ1-1, with 8 bases aligning to TRBD1. The receptor comes from a female donor in good health. The chain's CDR3 is CSVVRGRNTEAFF. CDR3 bases: TGCAGCGTGGTCAGGGGGCGCAACACTGAAGCTTTCTTT.